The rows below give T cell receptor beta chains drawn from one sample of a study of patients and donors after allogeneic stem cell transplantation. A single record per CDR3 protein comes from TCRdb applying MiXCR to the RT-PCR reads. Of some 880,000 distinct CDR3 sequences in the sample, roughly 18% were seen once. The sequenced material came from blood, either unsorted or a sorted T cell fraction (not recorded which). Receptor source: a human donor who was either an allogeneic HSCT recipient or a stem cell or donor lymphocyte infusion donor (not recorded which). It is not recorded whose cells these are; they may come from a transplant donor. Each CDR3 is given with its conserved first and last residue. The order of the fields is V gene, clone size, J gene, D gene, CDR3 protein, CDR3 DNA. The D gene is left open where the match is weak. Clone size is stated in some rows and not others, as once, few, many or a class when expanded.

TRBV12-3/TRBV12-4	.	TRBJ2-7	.	CASSLRQPQEQYF	TGTGCCAGCAGTTTACGGCAACCTCAAGAGCAGTACTTC
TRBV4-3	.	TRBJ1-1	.	CASSQDPSYTEAFF	TGCGCCAGCAGCCAAGACCCCAGCTACACTGAAGCTTTCTTT
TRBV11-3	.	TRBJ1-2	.	CASSLDSDIRYRFGYTF	TGTGCCAGCAGCTTAGACTCGGACATACGTTATCGCTTTGGCTACACCTTC
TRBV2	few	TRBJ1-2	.	CASSGVLRGSSYGYTF	TGTGCCAGCAGTGGTGTCCTTAGGGGATCGTCCTATGGCTACACCTTC
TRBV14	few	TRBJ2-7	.	CASSLRDEHRFYEQYF	TGTGCCAGCAGCCTCCGGGACGAACATCGGTTTTACGAGCAGTACTTC
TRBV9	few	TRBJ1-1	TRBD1	CASSEGQGARGNEAFF	TGTGCCAGCAGCGAGGGACAGGGGGCGCGGGGTAATGAAGCTTTCTTT
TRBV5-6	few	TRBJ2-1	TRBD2	CASSPIGGGISYNEQFF	TGTGCCAGCAGCCCCATCGGCGGGGGGATCTCCTACAATGAGCAGTTCTTC
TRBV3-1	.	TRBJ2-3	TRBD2	CASSHSSGSLFGTDTQYF	TGTGCCAGCAGCCACTCTAGCGGGAGTTTGTTCGGCACAGATACGCAGTATTTT
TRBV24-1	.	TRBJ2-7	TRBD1	CATSDRQGSSEQYF	TGTGCCACCAGTGATCGACAGGGTTCCTCCGAGCAGTACTTC
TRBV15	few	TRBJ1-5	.	CATSRDGGTYSNQPQHF	TGTGCCACCAGCAGAGATGGAGGTACCTATAGCAATCAGCCCCAGCATTTT
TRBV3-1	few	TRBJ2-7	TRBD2	CASSQNSGSSYEQYF	TGTGCCAGCAGCCAAAATAGCGGGAGCTCCTACGAGCAGTACTTC
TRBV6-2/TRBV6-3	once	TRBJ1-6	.	CASSALTGPRRDSPLHF	TGTGCCAGCAGTGCGCTGACAGGCCCGAGAAGGGATTCACCCCTCCACTTT
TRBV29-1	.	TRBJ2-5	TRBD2	CSSSGAETQYF	TGCAGCTCTAGCGGGGCGGAGACCCAGTACTTC
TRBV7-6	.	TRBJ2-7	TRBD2	CASSLRAGGSYEQYF	TGTGCCAGCAGCTTGAGAGCGGGGGGCTCCTACGAGCAGTACTTC
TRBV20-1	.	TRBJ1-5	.	CSAHYPQTNQPQHF	TGCAGTGCTCACTACCCCCAGACCAATCAGCCCCAGCATTTT
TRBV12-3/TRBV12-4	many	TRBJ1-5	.	CASSLASSNQPQHF	TGTGCCAGCAGCTTAGCTAGTAGCAATCAGCCCCAGCATTTT
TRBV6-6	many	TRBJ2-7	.	CASSQGRTEQYF	TGTGCCAGCAGTCAGGGGAGGACGGAGCAGTACTTC
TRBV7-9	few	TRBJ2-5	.	CASSLASVQETQYF	TGTGCCAGCAGCCTCGCTAGCGTTCAAGAGACCCAGTACTTC
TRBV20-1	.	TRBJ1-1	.	CSATSARQSNTEAFF	TGCAGTGCTACCTCCGCCCGGCAGTCGAACACTGAAGCTTTCTTT
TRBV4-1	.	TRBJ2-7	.	CASSQAGGADYEQYF	TGCGCCAGCAGCCAAGCTGGTGGGGCGGATTACGAGCAGTACTTC
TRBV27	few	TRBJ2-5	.	CASSSAGAGETQYF	TGTGCCAGCAGTTCGGCGGGGGCGGGAGAGACCCAGTACTTC
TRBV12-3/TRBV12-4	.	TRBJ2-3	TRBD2	CASSPTSGRGSGTDTQYF	TGTGCCAGCAGTCCAACTAGCGGGAGGGGGTCGGGGACAGATACGCAGTATTTT
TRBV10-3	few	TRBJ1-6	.	CAISDQQGSGSPLHF	TGTGCCATCAGTGACCAGCAGGGATCCGGATCACCCCTCCACTTT
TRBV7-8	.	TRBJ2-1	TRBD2	CASRGTSGRDEQFF	TGTGCCAGCAGGGGTACTAGCGGACGGGATGAGCAGTTCTTC
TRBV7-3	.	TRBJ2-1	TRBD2	CASSKKGLAVYNEQFF	TGTGCCAGCAGCAAGAAGGGACTAGCTGTCTACAATGAGCAGTTCTTC
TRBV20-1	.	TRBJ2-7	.	CSAIPLPRGRSDEQYF	TGCAGTGCCATCCCCCTTCCCAGGGGCAGGAGCGACGAGCAGTACTTC
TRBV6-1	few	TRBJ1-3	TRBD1	CASSEEDRRSDTIYF	TGTGCCAGCAGTGAGGAGGACAGGAGGAGCGACACCATATATTTT
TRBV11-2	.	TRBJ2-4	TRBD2	CASSPPLAEGWAKNIQYF	TGTGCCAGCAGCCCCCCTCTAGCGGAGGGTTGGGCCAAAAACATTCAGTACTTC
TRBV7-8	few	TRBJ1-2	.	CASSLHSNYGYTF	TGTGCCAGCAGCTTACACTCTAACTATGGCTACACCTTC
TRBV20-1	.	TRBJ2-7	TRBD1	CSAPGTGFYEQYF	TGCAGTGCTCCCGGGACAGGGTTCTACGAGCAGTACTTC
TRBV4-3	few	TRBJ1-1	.	CASSQDRGANTEAFF	TGCGCCAGCAGCCAAGATCGTGGGGCCAACACTGAAGCTTTCTTT
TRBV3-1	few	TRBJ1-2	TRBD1	CASSQAGTGLLGYTF	TGTGCCAGCAGCCAAGCCGGGACAGGGCTTCTAGGCTACACCTTC
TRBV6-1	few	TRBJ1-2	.	CATLRVRSYGYTF	TGTGCCACCCTAAGGGTTCGCAGCTATGGCTACACCTTC
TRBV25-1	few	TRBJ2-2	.	CVTRGPGELFF	TGTGTAACAAGAGGGCCCGGGGAGCTGTTTTTT
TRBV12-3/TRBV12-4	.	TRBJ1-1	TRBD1	CASSLGVRGRDTEAFF	TGTGCCAGCAGTTTAGGAGTGAGGGGGCGAGACACTGAAGCTTTCTTT
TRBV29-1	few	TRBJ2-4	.	CSVEEVHLAKNIQYF	TGCAGCGTTGAAGAGGTACACCTAGCCAAAAACATTCAGTACTTC
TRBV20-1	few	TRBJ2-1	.	CSATSYNEQFF	TGCAGTGCCACCTCCTACAATGAGCAGTTCTTC
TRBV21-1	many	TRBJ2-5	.	CASSEKGISETQYF	TGTGCCAGCAGCGAAAAAGGGATCTCGGAGACCCAGTACTTC
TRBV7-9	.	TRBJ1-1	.	CASSERDGTEAFF	TGTGCCAGCAGCGAAAGGGACGGCACTGAAGCTTTCTTT
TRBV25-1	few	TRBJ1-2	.	CASSENGLYGYTF	TGTGCCAGCAGTGAAAACGGGCTTTACGGCTACACCTTC
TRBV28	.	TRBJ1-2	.	CAIPRGNSNYGYTF	TGTGCCATCCCGAGGGGGAACTCCAACTATGGCTACACCTTC
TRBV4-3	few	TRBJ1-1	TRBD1	CASSHHRGGTEAFF	TGCGCCAGCAGCCACCACAGGGGCGGCACTGAAGCTTTCTTT
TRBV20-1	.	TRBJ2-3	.	CSASGGGYTDTQYF	TGCAGTGCTAGTGGCGGGGGCTACACAGATACGCAGTATTTT